What follows are 14 T cell receptor beta chains derived from one specimen sequenced in a study of cytomegalovirus exposure and HLA in healthy donors. The method was immunoSEQ multiplex PCR; TCRdb's version includes in-frame clones alone and lacks a portion of them. The data hold approximately 150,000 clones, with around nine tenths observed a single time. What was sequenced was PBMCs. The receptors here all came from a man between 18 and 29 years old in good health and CMV-seropositive.

The genes are TRBV2 and TRBJ2-3; D perhaps matches TRBD2 (5 bases). Germline V gives CDR1 SNHLY, CDR2 FYNNEI. This CDR3 region has 15 residues. V dropped 6 bases and J dropped 0 bases, with 13 bases sitting between them. CDR3 in amino acids: CASSLSGYSTDTQYF. For the CDR3, the DNA is TGTGCCAGCAGCCTCAGCGGATATAGCACAGATACGCAGTATTTT.

This clone has just one count. This chain links TRBV28 with TRBJ1-1; D gene unclear. V lost 3 bases and J 4 bases, leaving 15 bases between the germline ends. The germline gives CDR1 MDHEN, CDR2 SYDVKM. CDR3 length: 15 amino acids. DNA for the CDR3: TGTGCCAGCAGTTTGTCGTTCGCGGCGGTCACTGAAGCTTTCTTT. This encodes CASSLSFAAVTEAFF. Complete variable domain (other parts from reference TRBV28 and TRBJ1-1): DVKVTQSSRYLVKRTGEKVFLECVQDMDHENMFWYRQDPGLGLRLIYFSYDVKMKEKGDIPEGYSVSREKKERFSLILESASTNQTSMYLCASSLSFAAVTEAFFGQGTRLTVV.

The V gene is TRBV7-8, the J gene TRBJ2-7; a possible D gene is TRBD2 (6 bases). There are 15 residues in the CDR3. Trimming cost V 6 bases and J 3 bases, with 18 bases left between them. Germline CDR1 and CDR2: SGHVS and FQNEAQ. CDR3 amino acids: CASRSQAGNGYEQYF. In nucleotides, the CDR3 is TGTGCCAGCAGGTCCCAGGCGGGGAATGGCTACGAGCAGTACTTC. Full variable domain (remainder filled in from reference TRBV7-8 and TRBJ2-7): GAGVSQSPRYKVAKRGQDVALRCDPISGHVSLFWYQQALGQGPEFLTYFQNEAQLDKSGLPSDRFFAERPEGSVSTLKIQRTQQEDSAVYLCASRSQAGNGYEQYFGPGTRLTVT.

The DNA for the CDR3 is TGTGCCAGCAGCTTACCGGGACTAGCGGACAATGAGCAGTTCTTC. Amino acids: CASSLPGLADNEQFF. The genes are TRBV11-3 and TRBJ2-1; 11 bases are a match to TRBD2. This CDR3 spans 15 amino acids. Germline CDR1 reads SGHNT; CDR2 reads YENEEA. V was pared by 2 bases and J by 5 bases, with 2 bases of the junction left unmatched.

This clone has a handful of counts. The rearrangement uses TRBV11-2 and TRBJ2-7; the match to TRBD2 covers 9 bases. CDR3 size: 16 residues. The ends lost 4 bases at V and 3 bases at J; junction bases unmatched: 10. The germline CDR1 and CDR2 sequences are SGHAT and FQNNGV. Here the CDR3 DNA reads TGTGCCAGCAGCTCCCGTCAGCATAGCGGGGGCTACGAGCAGTACTTC. As protein: CASSSRQHSGGYEQYF.

The rearrangement uses TRBV6-6 and TRBJ2-7, with D perhaps matching TRBD1 (6 bases). This CDR3 contains 13 residues. The V gene's germline CDR1 is MNHNY and CDR2 SVGAGI (reference sequence). Trimming pared 8 bases from V and 1 base from J, leaving 12 bases between. CDR3 in DNA: TGTGCCAGCTTAGAGGACAGATCCTACGAGCAGTACTTC. It yields the protein CASLEDRSYEQYF.

The chain links TRBV9 to TRBJ2-5; 8 bases are shared with TRBD2. V lost 2 bases, J lost 2 bases, and 5 bases stayed unmatched. The germline V gene has CDR1 SGDLS and CDR2 YYNGEE. The CDR3 loop spans 15 amino acids. CDR3 in amino acids: CASSVAGGPQETQYF. Written as DNA, the CDR3 is TGTGCCAGCAGCGTCGCGGGAGGTCCTCAAGAGACCCAGTACTTC.

The chain combines TRBV5-1 with TRBJ2-3; 7 bases map to TRBD1. Germline CDR1 and CDR2: SGHRS and YFSETQ. V shed 2 bases, J shed 6 bases, and the junction held 12 bases outside the gene matches. The CDR3 contains 16 residues. For the CDR3, the DNA is TGCGCCAGCAGCTTACAGGGGACCGGTGAGAAGGATACGCAGTATTTT. It encodes CASSLQGTGEKDTQYF.

The V and J genes are TRBV6-5 and TRBJ1-2; 9 nucleotides align to TRBD1. V shed 6 bases, J shed 6 bases, and the junction held 5 bases outside the gene matches. CDR3 length: 13 residues. Germline-derived CDR1 and CDR2 are MNHEY and SVGAGI. The CDR3 loop is CASRSTGGDGYTF. DNA for the CDR3: TGTGCCAGCAGGAGCACAGGGGGCGATGGCTACACCTTC.

The chain combines TRBV18 with TRBJ1-3, with D uncertain. V gave up 8 bases and J gave up 2 bases, with 16 bases separating them. The V gene's germline CDR1 is KGHSH and CDR2 LQKENI. The CDR3 has 15 residues. The CDR3 DNA is TGTGCCAGCGCCCTTGGGCAGCAGACTGGAAACACCATATATTTT. Its translation: CASALGQQTGNTIYF.

The chain uses TRBV19 and TRBJ1-4, with TRBD1 matching 8 bases. Germline assignment: CDR1 LNHDA and CDR2 SQIVND (reference sequence). CDR3 size: 15 residues. V gave up 5 bases and J gave up 7 bases; unmatched junction bases: 9. The DNA for the CDR3 is TGTGCCAGTAGTGCCTCCCAGGGGGCTGGTGAAAAACTGTTTTTT. Encoded protein: CASSASQGAGEKLFF.

This clone was recorded only once. The chain employs TRBV9 and TRBJ2-4; possible D gene TRBD2, 6 bases. The CDR3 runs 14 residues. Trimming took off 3 bases at V and 6 bases at J, with 13 bases between the two ends. Germline V CDR1 and CDR2: SGDLS, YYNGEE. CDR3 nucleotide sequence: TGTGCCAGCAGCGCGGGACTTACGTTAAACATTCAGTACTTC. Residues: CASSAGLTLNIQYF.

V is TRBV18 and J is TRBJ1-6; no clear D gene. V was pared by 3 bases and J by 7 bases, with 13 bases between. The germline V gene has CDR1 KGHSH and CDR2 LQKENI. There are 15 residues in the CDR3. This chain's CDR3 is CASSPAQSRNSPLHF. CDR3 coding DNA: TGTGCCAGCTCACCGGCCCAGAGCAGGAATTCACCCCTCCACTTT.

The chain combines TRBV7-8 with TRBJ2-7; D is unclear. Germline V gives CDR1 SGHVS, CDR2 FQNEAQ. The CDR3 has 13 residues. V was trimmed by 2 bases and J by 3 bases, leaving 8 bases between them. CDR3: CASSLRGIYEQYF. For the CDR3, the DNA is TGTGCCAGCAGCTTACGAGGAATCTACGAGCAGTACTTC. The full variable domain, in which reference TRBV7-8 and TRBJ2-7 provide the parts outside the CDR3, is GAGVSQSPRYKVAKRGQDVALRCDPISGHVSLFWYQQALGQGPEFLTYFQNEAQLDKSGLPSDRFFAERPEGSVSTLKIQRTQQEDSAVYLCASSLRGIYEQYFGPGTRLTVT.